This T cell receptor (beta chain) was recorded in a study of cytotoxic CD8 clonotypes in ibrutinib-treated CLL. Study details: Researchers reported about 10 relapsed/refractory and 15 treatment-naive patients, 17 to 18 of them IGHV unmutated. Findings of the study overall: Under therapy, public clonotypes either contracted or stayed stable, and they were uncommon.

The CDR3 has 13 residues. Germline V gene data show CDR1 as SGHNT and CDR2 as YYREEE (reference sequence). Trimming took off 2 bases at V and 1 base at J, with 6 bases between the two ends. Here immunoSEQ multiplex PCR was the method, and the copy in TCRdb shows in-frame clones only, minus some. This table has about 76,000 clones, roughly 80% appearing once. As regards this clone: Its target is not known.

The sequenced sample was PBMCs, obtained after 24 months of ibrutinib treatment. The TCR comes from a human donor with chronic lymphocytic leukemia. The V and J genes are TRBV5-4 and TRBJ1-1; D gene uncertain. The CDR3 DNA reads TGTGCCAGCAGCTTTGGCAGGAACACTGAAGCTTTCTTT. Amino acids: CASSFGRNTEAFF.